These T cell receptor beta chains were read from a single sample in a study of OX40 agonist ivuxolimab in advanced cancers. Libraries were prepared by immunoSEQ multiplex PCR; TCRdb keeps only in-frame clonotypes and omits some of them. The sample yields under 80,000 clones, over 90% seen once. Sample: CD4+ or CD8+ T cells sorted from blood, taken in a trial of the OX40 agonist ivuxolimab. Source of these receptors: an adult with an advanced solid tumor such as melanoma, head and neck, liver or kidney cancer. The CDR3 runs from the conserved cysteine through the conserved F or W. Each record gives: D gene, V gene, J gene, clone size, CDR3 protein, CDR3 DNA. D genes are given only for firm matches. Only part of the rows carry a size: once, few, many, or a class if the clone is expanded.

NA	TRBV27	TRBJ1-1	NA	CASTAGAYTSNTEAFF	TGTGCCAGCACTGCAGGGGCCTACACATCGAACACTGAAGCTTTCTTT
NA	TRBV4-3	TRBJ1-2	NA	CASSQMAALDYGYTF	TGCGCCAGCAGCCAAATGGCAGCCCTGGACTATGGCTACACCTTC
NA	TRBV25-1	TRBJ2-3	NA	CASSGTLAGHSTDTQYF	TGTGCCAGCAGTGGTACTCTGGCGGGGCATAGCACAGATACGCAGTATTTT
NA	TRBV27	TRBJ1-2	NA	CASSLSYREYHFYGYTF	TGTGCCAGCAGTTTATCGTACAGGGAATATCATTTCTATGGCTACACCTTC
TRBD1	TRBV4-1	TRBJ2-7	NA	CASSQEPDRVGYEQYF	TGCGCCAGCAGCCAAGAACCTGACAGGGTGGGCTACGAGCAGTACTTC
NA	TRBV6-6	TRBJ2-7	NA	CASKADTHYEQYF	TGTGCCAGCAAAGCCGACACGCACTACGAGCAGTACTTC
TRBD1	TRBV5-4	TRBJ2-7	NA	CASSFEGANYEQYF	TGTGCCAGCAGCTTTGAGGGGGCGAACTACGAGCAGTACTTC
TRBD1	TRBV2	TRBJ2-7	NA	CASSKRGLLDEQYF	TGTGCCAGCAGTAAGAGGGGGCTTCTGGACGAGCAGTACTTC
NA	TRBV15	TRBJ2-5	NA	CATSRDVGLETQYF	TGTGCCACCAGCAGAGATGTGGGGCTGGAGACCCAGTACTTC
TRBD1	TRBV5-8	TRBJ1-2	NA	CASRYGQGIFGYTF	TGTGCCAGCAGGTACGGACAGGGGATTTTTGGCTACACCTTC
TRBD1	TRBV19	TRBJ1-2	NA	CASSLGTGYGYTF	TGTGCCAGTAGTTTGGGGACAGGCTATGGCTACACCTTC
NA	TRBV19	TRBJ1-2	NA	CASSYTADRTAHNYGYTF	TGTGCCAGTAGTTACACAGCAGATCGGACAGCCCATAACTATGGCTACACCTTC
TRBD2	TRBV13	TRBJ2-3	once	CASSLGTSGAYTQYF	TGTGCCAGCAGCTTAGGGACTAGCGGGGCATATACGCAGTATTTT
TRBD1	TRBV9	TRBJ1-4	NA	CASSVEAGTGGWTNEKLFF	TGTGCCAGCAGCGTAGAGGCCGGGACAGGGGGTTGGACTAATGAAAAACTGTTTTTT
NA	TRBV4-1	TRBJ2-7	few	CASSPRGVGGEQYF	TGCGCCAGCAGCCCCCGCGGGGTAGGCGGCGAGCAGTACTTC
TRBD2	TRBV7-6	TRBJ2-3	NA	CASSPRTSGGKDTQYF	TGTGCCAGCAGCCCTCGGACTAGCGGGGGGAAAGATACGCAGTATTTT
NA	TRBV5-3	TRBJ2-7	NA	CARSLRYGGTHYEQYF	TGTGCCAGAAGCTTGCGATACGGCGGGACCCACTACGAGCAGTACTTC